This paragraph covers one T cell receptor beta chain sequence. Its target is not known. This specimen comes from a study of vaccination and CD4 T cells after COVID-19. Researchers used the Oncomine TCR Beta short-read assay to sequence DNA from cultured CD4+ T cells. TCRdb called the PCR reads again in MiXCR, with one record for every CDR3 protein. Of tens of thousands of distinct CDR3 sequences in the sample, roughly 53% were seen once. Treatment in this sample: approximately 11-day PBMC culture with coronavirus spike peptide pools or control peptides (ViraFEST assay). Germline V gene lookup returns CDR1 DFQATT and CDR2 SNEGSKA (reference sequence). CDR3 length: 15 amino acids. Deletions cut 1 base from V and 0 bases from J, with 12 bases between.

The chain is built from TRBV20-1 and TRBJ1-1, with D tentatively TRBD1 (6 bases). This TCR came from a human donor who had recovered from COVID-19. The sample comprised CD4+ T cells from blood, cultured in vitro. CDR3 in amino acids: CSARGRGGMNTEAFF. The CDR3 nucleotides are TGCAGTGCTAGAGGGAGGGGGGGGATGAACACTGAAGCTTTCTTT.